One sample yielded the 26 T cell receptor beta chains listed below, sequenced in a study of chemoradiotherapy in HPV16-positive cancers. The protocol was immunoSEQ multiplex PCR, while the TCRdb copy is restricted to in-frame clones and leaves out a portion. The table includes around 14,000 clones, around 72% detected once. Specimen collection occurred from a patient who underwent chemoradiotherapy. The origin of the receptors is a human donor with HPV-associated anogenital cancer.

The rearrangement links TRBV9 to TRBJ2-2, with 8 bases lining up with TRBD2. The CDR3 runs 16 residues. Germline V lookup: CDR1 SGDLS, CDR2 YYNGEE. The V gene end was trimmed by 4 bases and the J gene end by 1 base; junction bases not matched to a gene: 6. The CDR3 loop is CASSPRGRRNTGELFF. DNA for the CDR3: TGTGCCAGCAGCCCCCGCGGGAGGAGGAACACCGGGGAGCTGTTTTTT.

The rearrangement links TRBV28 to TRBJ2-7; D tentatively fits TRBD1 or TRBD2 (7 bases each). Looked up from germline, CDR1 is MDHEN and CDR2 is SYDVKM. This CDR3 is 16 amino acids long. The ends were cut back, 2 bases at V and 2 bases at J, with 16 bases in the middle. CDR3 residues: CASSLRAGGAPYEQYF. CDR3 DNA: TGTGCCAGCAGTTTAAGGGCAGGGGGGGCACCCTACGAGCAGTACTTC.

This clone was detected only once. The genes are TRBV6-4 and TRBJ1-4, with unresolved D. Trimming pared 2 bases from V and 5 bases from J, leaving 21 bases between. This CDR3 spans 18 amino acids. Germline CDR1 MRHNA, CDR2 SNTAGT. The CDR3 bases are TGTGCCAGCAGTGACAAAAGACGGTTGCGGGTCGGGAATGAAAAACTGTTTTTT. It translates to CASSDKRRLRVGNEKLFF.

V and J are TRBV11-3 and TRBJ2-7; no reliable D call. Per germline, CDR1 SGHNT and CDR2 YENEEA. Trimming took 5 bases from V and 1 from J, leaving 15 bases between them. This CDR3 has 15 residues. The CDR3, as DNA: TGTGCCAGCAGCCCAACGTCCGGTTCTTCCTACGAGCAGTACTTC. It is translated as CASSPTSGSSYEQYF.

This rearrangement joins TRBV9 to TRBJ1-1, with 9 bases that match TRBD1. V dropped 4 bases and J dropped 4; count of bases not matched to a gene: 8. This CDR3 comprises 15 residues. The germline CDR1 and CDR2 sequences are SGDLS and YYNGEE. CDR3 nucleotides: TGTGCCAGCAGCCCTCTGGACAGGGGCGGCACTGAAGCTTTCTTT. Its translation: CASSPLDRGGTEAFF. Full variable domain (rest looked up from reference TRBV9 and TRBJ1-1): DSGVTQTPKHLITATGQRVTLRCSPRSGDLSVYWYQQSLDQGLQFLIQYYNGEERAKGNILERFSAQQFPDLHSELNLSSLELGDSALYFCASSPLDRGGTEAFFGQGTRLTVV.

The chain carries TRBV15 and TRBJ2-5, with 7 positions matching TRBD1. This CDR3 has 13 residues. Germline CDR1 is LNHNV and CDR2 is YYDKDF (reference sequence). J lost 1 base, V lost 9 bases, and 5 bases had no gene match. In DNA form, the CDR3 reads TGTGCCACTGCTACAGGGGCCCAAGAGACCCAGTACTTC. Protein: CATATGAQETQYF. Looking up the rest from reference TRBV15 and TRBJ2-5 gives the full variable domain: DAMVIQNPRYQVTQFGKPVTLSCSQTLNHNVMYWYQQKSSQAPKLLFHYYDKDFNNEADTPDNFQSRRPNTSFCFLDIRSPGLGDTAMYLCATATGAQETQYFGPGTRLLVL.

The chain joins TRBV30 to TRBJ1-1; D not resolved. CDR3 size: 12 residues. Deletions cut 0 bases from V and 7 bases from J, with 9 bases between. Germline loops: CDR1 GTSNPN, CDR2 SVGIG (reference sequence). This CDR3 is CAWSVGQHEAFF. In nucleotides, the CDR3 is TGTGCCTGGAGTGTCGGGCAGCATGAAGCTTTCTTT.

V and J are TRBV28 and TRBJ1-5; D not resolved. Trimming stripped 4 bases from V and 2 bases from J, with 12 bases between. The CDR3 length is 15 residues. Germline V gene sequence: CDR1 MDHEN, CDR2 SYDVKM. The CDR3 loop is CASSSGMSGNQPQHF. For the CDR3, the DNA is TGTGCCAGCAGTTCCGGGATGAGTGGCAATCAGCCCCAGCATTTT.

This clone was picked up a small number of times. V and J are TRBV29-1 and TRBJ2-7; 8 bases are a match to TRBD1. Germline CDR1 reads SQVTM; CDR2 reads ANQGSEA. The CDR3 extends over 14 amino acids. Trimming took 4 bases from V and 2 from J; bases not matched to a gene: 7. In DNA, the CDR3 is TGCAGCGTTGGAGTTCACAGGGGGACCTACGAGCAGTACTTC. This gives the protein CSVGVHRGTYEQYF.

The CDR3 sequence is CASSGTGESGNTIYF. The CDR3 nucleotides read TGTGCCAGCAGCGGGACAGGGGAATCTGGAAACACCATATATTTT. The chain links TRBV2 to TRBJ1-3, with TRBD1 matching over 10 bases. Per the germline V gene, CDR1 is SNHLY and CDR2 is FYNNEI. Germline trimming cut 6 bases from V and 1 base from J; bases unmatched to any gene: 3. This CDR3 is built from 15 residues.

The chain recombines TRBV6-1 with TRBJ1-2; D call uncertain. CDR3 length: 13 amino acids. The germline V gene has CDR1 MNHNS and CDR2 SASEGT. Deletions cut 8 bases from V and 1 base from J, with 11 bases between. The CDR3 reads CASLEKLNYGYTF. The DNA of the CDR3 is TGTGCCAGCCTCGAAAAACTTAACTATGGCTACACCTTC.

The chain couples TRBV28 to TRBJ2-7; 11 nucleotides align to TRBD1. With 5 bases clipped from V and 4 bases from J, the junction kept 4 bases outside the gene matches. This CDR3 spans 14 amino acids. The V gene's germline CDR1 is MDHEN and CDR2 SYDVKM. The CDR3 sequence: CASSQGQGAYEQYF. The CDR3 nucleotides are TGTGCCAGCAGTCAAGGACAGGGGGCGTACGAGCAGTACTTC.

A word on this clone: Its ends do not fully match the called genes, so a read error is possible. The CDR3: CASSVREGWGYIF. The CDR3 DNA is TGTGCCAGCAGCGTACGCGAGGGATGGGGCTACATCTTC. This chain links TRBV9 with TRBJ1-2; D is perhaps TRBD1 (5 bases). The germline V gene has CDR1 SGDLS and CDR2 YYNGEE. The CDR3 is 13 residues long.

DNA for the CDR3: TGTGCCAGCAGCATACAGTTTGATAATTCACCCCTCCACTTT. Its protein is CASSIQFDNSPLHF. The chain employs TRBV7-8 and TRBJ1-6, with no clear D. CDR3 length equals 14 residues. The germline V gene has CDR1 SGHVS and CDR2 FQNEAQ. The V gene lost 5 bases and the J gene lost 5 bases, with 10 bases spanning the gap.

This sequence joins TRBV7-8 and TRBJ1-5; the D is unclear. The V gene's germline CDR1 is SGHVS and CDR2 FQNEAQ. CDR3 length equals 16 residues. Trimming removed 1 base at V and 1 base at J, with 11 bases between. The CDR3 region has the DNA TGTGCCAGCAGCTTAGTACGGTCCAGAAGCAATCAGCCCCAGCATTTT. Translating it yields CASSLVRSRSNQPQHF.

The CDR3 region is CASSVAPVGTEAFF. Here the CDR3 DNA reads TGTGCCAGCAGCGTAGCCCCAGTGGGTACTGAAGCTTTCTTT. The gene calls are TRBV9 and TRBJ1-1; D gene uncertain. The V end was cut by 0 bases, the J end by 5 bases, with 11 bases between. CDR3 length: 14 amino acids. Germline V lookup: CDR1 SGDLS, CDR2 YYNGEE.

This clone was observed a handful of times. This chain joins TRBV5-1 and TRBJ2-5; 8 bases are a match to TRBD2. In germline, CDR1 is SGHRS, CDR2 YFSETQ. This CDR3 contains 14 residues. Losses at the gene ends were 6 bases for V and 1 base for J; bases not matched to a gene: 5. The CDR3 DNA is TGCGCCAGCAACAGCGGGAGCTTCCAAGAGACCCAGTACTTC. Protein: CASNSGSFQETQYF.

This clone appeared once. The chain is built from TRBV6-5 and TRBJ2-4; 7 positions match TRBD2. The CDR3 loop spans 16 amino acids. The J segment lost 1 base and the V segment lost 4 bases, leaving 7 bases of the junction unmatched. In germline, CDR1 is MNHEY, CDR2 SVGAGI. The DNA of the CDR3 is TGTGCCAGCAGTTGGGGGGGGTCCGCGGCCAAAAACATTCAGTACTTC. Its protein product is CASSWGGSAAKNIQYF.

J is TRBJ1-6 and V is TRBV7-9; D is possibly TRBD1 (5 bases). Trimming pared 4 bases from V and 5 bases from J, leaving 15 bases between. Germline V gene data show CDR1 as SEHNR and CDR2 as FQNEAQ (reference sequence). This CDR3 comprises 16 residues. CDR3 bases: TGTGCCAGCAGCTACGTACCGGGACTCAATAATTCACCCCTCCACTTT. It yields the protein CASSYVPGLNNSPLHF.

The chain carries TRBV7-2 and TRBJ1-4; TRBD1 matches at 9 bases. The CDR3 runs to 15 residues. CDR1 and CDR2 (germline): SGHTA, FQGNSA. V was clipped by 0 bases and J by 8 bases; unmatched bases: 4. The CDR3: CASSLAGTGSEKLFF. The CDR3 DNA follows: TGTGCCAGCAGCTTAGCGGGGACAGGGAGCGAAAAACTGTTTTTT.

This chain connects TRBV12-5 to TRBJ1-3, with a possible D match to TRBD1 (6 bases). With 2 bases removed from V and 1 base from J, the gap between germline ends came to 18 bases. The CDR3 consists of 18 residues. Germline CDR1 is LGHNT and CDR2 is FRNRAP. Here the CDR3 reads CASGLYPGASSSGNTIYF. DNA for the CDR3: TGTGCTAGTGGTTTGTATCCGGGGGCTTCATCGTCTGGAAACACCATATATTTT.

In DNA, the CDR3 is TGTGCCAGCAGCCCCACCGGGACGGTCCGAAACGGGGAGCTGTTTTTT. This translates into CASSPTGTVRNGELFF. The genes are TRBV11-2 and TRBJ2-2; D possibly matches TRBD1 or TRBD2 (5 bases each). V lost 5 bases and J 7 bases, leaving 20 bases between the germline ends. The germline CDR1 and CDR2 sequences are SGHAT and FQNNGV. CDR3 length: 16 amino acids. Based on the CDR3 plus reference TRBV11-2 and TRBJ2-2, the full variable domain is EAGVAQSPRYKIIEKRQSVAFWCNPISGHATLYWYQQILGQGPKLLIQFQNNGVVDDSQLPKDRFSAERLKGVDSTLKIQPAKLEDSAVYLCASSPTGTVRNGELFFGEGSRLTVL.

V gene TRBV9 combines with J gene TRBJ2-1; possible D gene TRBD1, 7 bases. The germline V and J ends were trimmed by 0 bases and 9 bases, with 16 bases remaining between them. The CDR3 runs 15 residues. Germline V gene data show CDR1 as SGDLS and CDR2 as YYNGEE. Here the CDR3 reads CASSVDGNRGGEQFF. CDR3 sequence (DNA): TGTGCCAGCAGCGTAGACGGTAACAGGGGAGGTGAGCAGTTCTTC.

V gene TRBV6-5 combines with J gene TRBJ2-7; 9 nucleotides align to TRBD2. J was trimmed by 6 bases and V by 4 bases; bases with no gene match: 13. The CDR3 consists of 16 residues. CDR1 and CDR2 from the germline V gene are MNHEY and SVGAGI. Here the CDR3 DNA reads TGTGCCAGCAGTTCCATGGGTAGCGGGGGACTCGCCGAGCAGTACTTC. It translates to CASSSMGSGGLAEQYF.

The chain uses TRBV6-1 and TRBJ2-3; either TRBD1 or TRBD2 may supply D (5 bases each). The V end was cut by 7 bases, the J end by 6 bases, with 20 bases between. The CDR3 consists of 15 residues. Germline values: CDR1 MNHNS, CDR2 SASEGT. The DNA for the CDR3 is TGTGCCAGCAACCCGGGACCACAAGCATACGATACGCAGTATTTT. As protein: CASNPGPQAYDTQYF.

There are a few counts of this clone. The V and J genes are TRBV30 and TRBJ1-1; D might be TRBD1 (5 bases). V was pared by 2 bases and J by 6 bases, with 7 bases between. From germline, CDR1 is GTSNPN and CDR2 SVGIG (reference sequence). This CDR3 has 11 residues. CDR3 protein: CAWSLGPEAFF. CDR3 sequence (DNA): TGTGCCTGGAGTCTGGGACCTGAAGCTTTCTTT.